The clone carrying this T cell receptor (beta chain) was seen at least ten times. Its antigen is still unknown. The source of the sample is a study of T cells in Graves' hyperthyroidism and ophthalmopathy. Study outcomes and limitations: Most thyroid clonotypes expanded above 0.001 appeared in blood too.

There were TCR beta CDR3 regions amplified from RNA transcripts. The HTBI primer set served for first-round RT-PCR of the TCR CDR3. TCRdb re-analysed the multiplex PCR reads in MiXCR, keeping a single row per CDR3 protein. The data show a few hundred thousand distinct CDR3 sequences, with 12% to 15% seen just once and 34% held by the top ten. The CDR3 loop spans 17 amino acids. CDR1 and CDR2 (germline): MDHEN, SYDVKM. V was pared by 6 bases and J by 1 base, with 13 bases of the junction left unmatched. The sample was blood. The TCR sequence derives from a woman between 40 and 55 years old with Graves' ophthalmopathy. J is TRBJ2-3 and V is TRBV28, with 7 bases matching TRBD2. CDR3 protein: CASSTKREGVGTDTQYF. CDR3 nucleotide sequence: TGTGCCAGCAGCACAAAAAGGGAGGGAGTAGGCACAGATACGCAGTATTTT.